This T cell receptor beta chain comes out of a study of blood T cell repertoires in COVID-19. The table came from immunoSEQ multiplex PCR; TCRdb's copy has only in-frame clones and leaves some out. The table lists fewer than 80,000 clones, approximately 82% of them singletons, with 9% to 10% in the top ten. CDR3 size: 15 residues. The trim removed 6 bases at V and 4 bases at J, leaving 7 bases unmatched. Germline CDR1 LNHDA, CDR2 SQIVND (reference sequence). This chain joins TRBV19 and TRBJ2-2; 8 bases map to TRBD1. This receptor was obtained from a woman at least 80 years old with acute or convalescent COVID-19. Material for sequencing was peripheral blood. The CDR3 spells CASSPRGLGTGELFF. The CDR3, as DNA: TGTGCCAGTAGCCCCAGGGGGCTGGGCACCGGGGAGCTGTTTTTT.